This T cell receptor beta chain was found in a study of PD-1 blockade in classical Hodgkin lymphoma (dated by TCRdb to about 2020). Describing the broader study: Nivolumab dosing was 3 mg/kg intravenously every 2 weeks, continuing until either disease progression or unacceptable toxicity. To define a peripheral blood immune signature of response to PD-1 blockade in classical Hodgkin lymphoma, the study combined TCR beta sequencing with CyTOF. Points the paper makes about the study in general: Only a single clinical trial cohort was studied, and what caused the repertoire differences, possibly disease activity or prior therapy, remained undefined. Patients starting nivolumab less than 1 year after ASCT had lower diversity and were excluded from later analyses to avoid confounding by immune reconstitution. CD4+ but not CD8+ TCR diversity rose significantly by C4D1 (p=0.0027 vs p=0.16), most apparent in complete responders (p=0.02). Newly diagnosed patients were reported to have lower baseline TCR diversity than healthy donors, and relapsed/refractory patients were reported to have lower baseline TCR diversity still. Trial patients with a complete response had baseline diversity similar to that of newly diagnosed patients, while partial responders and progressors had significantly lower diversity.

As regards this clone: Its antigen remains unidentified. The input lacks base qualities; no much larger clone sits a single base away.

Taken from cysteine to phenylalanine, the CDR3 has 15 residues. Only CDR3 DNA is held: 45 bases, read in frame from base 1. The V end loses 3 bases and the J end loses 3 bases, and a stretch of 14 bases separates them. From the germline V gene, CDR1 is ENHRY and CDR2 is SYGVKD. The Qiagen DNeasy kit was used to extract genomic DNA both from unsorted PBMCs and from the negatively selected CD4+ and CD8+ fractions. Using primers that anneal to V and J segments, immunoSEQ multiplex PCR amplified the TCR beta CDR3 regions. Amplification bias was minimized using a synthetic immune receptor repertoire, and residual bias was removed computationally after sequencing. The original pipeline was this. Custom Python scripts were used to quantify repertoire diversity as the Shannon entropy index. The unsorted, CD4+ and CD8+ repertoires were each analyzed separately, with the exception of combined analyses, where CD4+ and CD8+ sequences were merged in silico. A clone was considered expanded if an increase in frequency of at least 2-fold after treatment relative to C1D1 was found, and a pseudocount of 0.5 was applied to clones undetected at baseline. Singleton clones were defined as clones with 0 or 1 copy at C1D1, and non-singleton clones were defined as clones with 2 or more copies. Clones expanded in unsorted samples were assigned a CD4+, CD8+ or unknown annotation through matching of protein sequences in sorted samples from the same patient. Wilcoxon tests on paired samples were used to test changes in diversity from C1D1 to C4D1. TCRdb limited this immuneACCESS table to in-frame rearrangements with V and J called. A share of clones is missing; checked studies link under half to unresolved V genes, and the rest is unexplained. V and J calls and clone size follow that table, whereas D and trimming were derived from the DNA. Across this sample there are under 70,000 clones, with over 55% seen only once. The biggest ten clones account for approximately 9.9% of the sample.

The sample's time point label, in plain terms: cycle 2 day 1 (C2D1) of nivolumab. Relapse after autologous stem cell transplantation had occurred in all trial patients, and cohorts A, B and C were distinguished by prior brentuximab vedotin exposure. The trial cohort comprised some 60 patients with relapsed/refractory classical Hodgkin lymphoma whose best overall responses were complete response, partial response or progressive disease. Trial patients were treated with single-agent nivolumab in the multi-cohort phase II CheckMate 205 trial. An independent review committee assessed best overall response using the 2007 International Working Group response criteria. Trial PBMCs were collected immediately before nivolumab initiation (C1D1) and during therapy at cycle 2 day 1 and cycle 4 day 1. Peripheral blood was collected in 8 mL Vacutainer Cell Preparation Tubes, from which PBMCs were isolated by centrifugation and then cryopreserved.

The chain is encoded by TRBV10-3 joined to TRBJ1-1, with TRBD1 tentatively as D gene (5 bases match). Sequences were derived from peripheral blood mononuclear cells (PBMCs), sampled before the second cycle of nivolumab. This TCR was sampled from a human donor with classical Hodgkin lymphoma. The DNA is TGTGCCATCAGTGACGAGGGGCGGGCGGACACTGAAGCTTTCTTT. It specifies CAISDEGRADTEAFF.